Listed below are T cell receptor beta chains from one sample, sequenced in a study of T cell responses to AZD1222 COVID-19 vaccine. Sequencing was performed with immunoSEQ multiplex PCR; in TCRdb, only in-frame clones are kept and a portion is missing. The table lists about 150,000 clones, approximately 91% of them singletons, with 6.9% in the top ten. Sequenced here: peripheral blood, sampled after recovery from COVID-19. The source of these receptors is an adult who had recovered from COVID-19. CDR3s include the opening cysteine and the closing phenylalanine or tryptophan. Each record gives: V gene, D gene, clone size, J gene, CDR3 protein, CDR3 DNA. D genes are given only for firm matches. A row's size may be missing; if present it is once, few, many or a size class.

TRBV19	TRBD1	once	TRBJ1-5	CASRERDRENQPQHF	TGTGCCAGTAGGGAAAGGGACAGGGAGAATCAGCCCCAGCATTTT
TRBV5-6	TRBD1	once	TRBJ1-6	CASSLAGTGGLGSPLHF	TGTGCCAGCAGCTTGGCCGGGACAGGGGGCTTGGGATCACCCCTCCACTTT
TRBV29-1	-	-	TRBJ2-3	CSVPKAATDTQYF	TGCAGCGTCCCGAAGGCAGCCACAGATACGCAGTATTTT
TRBV28	TRBD1	-	TRBJ1-5	CASKGQGARGNQPQHF	TGTGCCAGCAAGGGACAGGGGGCTAGGGGCAATCAGCCCCAGCATTTT
TRBV20-1	TRBD2	-	TRBJ2-1	CSASIPRSTSGRVEQFF	TGCAGTGCTAGTATCCCCCGGTCGACTAGCGGGAGGGTTGAGCAGTTCTTC
TRBV10-1	TRBD1	-	TRBJ2-7	CASSEGTGGPYEQYF	TGCGCCAGCAGTGAGGGAACAGGGGGTCCCTACGAGCAGTACTTC
TRBV11-2	TRBD1	-	TRBJ1-2	CASSPGDRGSYGYTF	TGTGCCAGCAGCCCAGGGGACAGGGGAAGCTATGGCTACACCTTC
TRBV5-4	-	-	TRBJ1-6	CASSLEALNSPLHF	TGTGCCAGCAGCTTGGAGGCGTTGAATTCACCCCTCCACTTT
TRBV11-2	-	-	TRBJ2-7	CASSLVGQNEQYF	TGTGCCAGCAGCTTAGTTGGACAGAACGAGCAGTACTTC
TRBV24-1	-	-	TRBJ2-3	CATSAVRGGLAGTQYF	TGTGCCACCAGTGCAGTGCGAGGAGGCTTGGCTGGTACGCAGTATTTT
TRBV29-1	TRBD1	few	TRBJ2-7	CSVTTGVDGEQYF	TGCAGCGTAACGACAGGGGTGGACGGGGAGCAGTACTTC
TRBV3-1/TRBV3-2	TRBD1	-	TRBJ2-7	CASSQAVRLGQGVYEQYF	TGTGCCAGCAGCCAAGCTGTGCGATTGGGACAGGGGGTCTACGAGCAGTACTTC
TRBV3-1/TRBV3-2	-	-	TRBJ2-7	CASSPGTGSSYEQYF	TGTGCCAGCAGCCCGGGAACAGGCAGCTCCTACGAGCAGTACTTC
TRBV18	TRBD1	-	TRBJ2-3	CASSPRTGGTDTQYF	TGTGCCAGCTCACCCCGGACAGGGGGGACAGATACGCAGTATTTT
TRBV6-6	TRBD2	-	TRBJ2-2	CASRGLAGAGTGELFF	TGTGCCAGCAGAGGACTAGCGGGAGCGGGCACCGGGGAGCTGTTTTTT
TRBV6-1	-	-	TRBJ1-1	CASSEVRRGNTEAFF	TGTGCCAGCAGTGAAGTTCGACGGGGGAACACTGAAGCTTTCTTT
TRBV7-3	-	-	TRBJ1-1	CASSSGEHTEAFF	TGTGCCAGCAGCTCGGGGGAGCACACTGAAGCTTTCTTT
TRBV18	-	-	TRBJ1-2	CASSPRPPPNYGYTF	TGTGCCAGCTCACCCCGACCCCCACCCAACTATGGCTACACCTTC
TRBV28	TRBD1	-	TRBJ2-7	CASSVLQGARYEQYF	TGTGCCAGCAGTGTTCTACAGGGGGCTCGGTACGAGCAGTACTTC
TRBV7-8	TRBD2	once	TRBJ2-1	CASSLLFRGRAWNEQFF	TGTGCCAGCAGCTTATTGTTCCGCGGGAGGGCCTGGAATGAGCAGTTCTTC
TRBV19	TRBD1	-	TRBJ1-5	CASSQGQHSNQPQHF	TGTGCCAGTAGTCAGGGACAGCATAGCAATCAGCCCCAGCATTTT
TRBV7-8	-	-	TRBJ1-4	CASSSALREKLFF	TGTGCCAGCAGCTCCGCCCTCCGTGAAAAACTGTTTTTT
TRBV5-1	-	-	TRBJ1-4	CASSFQTGHEKLFF	TGCGCCAGCAGCTTCCAGACAGGCCATGAAAAACTGTTTTTT
TRBV11-3	TRBD2	-	TRBJ2-3	CASRRRSGGAVGTQYF	TGTGCCAGCAGGCGACGAAGCGGGGGGGCAGTTGGTACGCAGTATTTT
TRBV6-1	-	-	TRBJ2-7	CASSEGGPRPYEQYF	TGTGCCAGCAGTGAAGGAGGACCCCGCCCCTACGAGCAGTACTTC
TRBV5-1	-	-	TRBJ1-3	CASSLSAGQLSGNTIYF	TGCGCCAGCAGCCTTTCGGCAGGGCAACTCTCTGGAAACACCATATATTTT
TRBV28	TRBD1	-	TRBJ1-3	CASSLLDRGTGNTIYF	TGTGCCAGCAGTTTGCTGGACAGGGGGACTGGAAACACCATATATTTT
TRBV5-1	TRBD1	-	TRBJ1-2	CASSSTTGGSYGYTF	TGCGCCAGCAGCTCAACGACAGGGGGCAGCTATGGCTACACCTTC
TRBV28	-	-	TRBJ1-3	CASSRYGASAGNTIYF	TGTGCCAGCAGTCGCTATGGGGCCTCAGCCGGAAACACCATATATTTT